This T cell receptor (beta chain) was observed in a study of cytomegalovirus exposure and HLA in healthy donors. Overall study results and limits: No immune exposure information besides CMV serostatus was available.

Germline V gene lookup returns CDR1 GTSNPN and CDR2 SVGIG (reference sequence). CDR3 size: 13 residues. Trimming removed 3 bases from V and 3 bases from J, with 12 bases in between. Worth noting for this clone: Its antigen remains unknown.

The study ran its PCR with 60 Vbeta and 13 Jbeta primers. TCRdb's copy holds only in-frame clones and misses some; the assay was immunoSEQ multiplex PCR. The repertoire holds some 69,000 clones, approximately 79% seen once, with just under 3% in the top ten. Sequencing was performed on PBMCs. This chain links TRBV30 with TRBJ2-7, with D uncertain. The sequence derives from a woman younger than 45 in good health and CMV-seronegative. The CDR3 DNA follows: TGTGCCTGGAGGAAGCATTCTAACTACGAGCAGTACGTC. Its translation: CAWRKHSNYEQYV.